The rows below give T cell receptor beta chains drawn from one sample of a study of blood T cell repertoires in COVID-19. Using immunoSEQ multiplex PCR, the repertoire was profiled, and TCRdb retains in-frame clones only, with some absent. There are some 100,000 clones in the sample; roughly 80% occur only once, and about 15% lies in the top ten. The sample comprised peripheral blood. These receptors originate from a human donor in a cohort sampled during active COVID-19. Both conserved end residues are part of each CDR3. The order of the fields is J gene, clone size, CDR3 length, D gene, V gene, CDR3 DNA, CDR3 protein. The D gene is left open where the match is weak. Clone size, where shown, is once, few, many, or a class for clones that have expanded.

>TRBJ1-2|few|15|NA|TRBV6-1
TGTGCCAGCAGTGAAGGGGGCCTAGGACAGCTCGGCTACACCTTC
CASSEGGLGQLGYTF
>TRBJ2-5|NA|12|NA|TRBV19
TGTGCCAGTAGTCAACAGGGTGGGACCCAGTACTTC
CASSQQGGTQYF
>TRBJ2-3|NA|14|NA|TRBV7-3
TGTGCCAGCAGCTTAAGGGACTCGGCGGATACGCAGTATTTT
CASSLRDSADTQYF
>TRBJ2-2|NA|13|NA|TRBV18
TGTGCCAGCTCACCGTCACATGGCGGGGAGCTGTTTTTT
CASSPSHGGELFF
>TRBJ1-6|NA|20|TRBD1|TRBV6-6
TGTGCCAGCAGCCAAATCTCCGGGACAGGGGCCGTGGTGAATAATTCACCCCTCCACTTT
CASSQISGTGAVVNNSPLHF
>TRBJ1-1|NA|16|NA|TRBV18
TGTGCCAGCTCACCATCTCCACGCGGGGCGGGCACTGAAGCTTTCTTT
CASSPSPRGAGTEAFF
>TRBJ2-1|NA|15|NA|TRBV7-9
TGTGCCAGCAGCTTATGGTCAGGGATAACGAATGAGCAGTTCTTC
CASSLWSGITNEQFF
>TRBJ2-4|NA|13|NA|TRBV7-2
TGTGCCAGCAGCTTAGGGGCAGGGGCCAGTCTTTACTTC
CASSLGAGASLYF
>TRBJ2-1|NA|15|TRBD1|TRBV28
TGTGCCAGCAGTCCGACGGGACAGGGGAAAAATGAGCAGTTCTTC
CASSPTGQGKNEQFF
>TRBJ2-1|NA|15|NA|TRBV27
TGTGCCAGCAGTTTATCAGCGGGCTCCTACAATGAGCAGTTCTTC
CASSLSAGSYNEQFF
>TRBJ2-3|NA|15|NA|TRBV24-1
TGTGCCACCAGTGGGTCCGGGGGACCCACAGATACGCAGTATTTT
CATSGSGGPTDTQYF
>TRBJ2-3|NA|16|NA|TRBV7-2
TGTGCCAGCAGTCTAGGGGCAGTTCCTGTCACAGATACGCAGTATTTT
CASSLGAVPVTDTQYF
>TRBJ2-1|NA|14|NA|TRBV7-3
TGTGCCAGCAGCTTAACGCTAGAGGGTTCGCGGTATTTCTTC
CASSLTLEGSRYFF
>TRBJ2-4|NA|17|NA|TRBV28
TGTGCCAGCAGTTTATGGGCCTGGTCGCCGGCCAAAAACATTCAGTACTTC
CASSLWAWSPAKNIQYF
>TRBJ2-7|NA|14|TRBD2|TRBV28
TGTGCCAGCAGTTCTAGCGGGGGGACCTACGAGCAGTACTTC
CASSSSGGTYEQYF
>TRBJ1-1|NA|18|TRBD1|TRBV9
TGTGCCAGCAGCAAATTACCGGGACAGGGCGGTAAGAACACTGAAGCTTTCTTT
CASSKLPGQGGKNTEAFF
>TRBJ2-3|few|15|NA|TRBV5-1
TGCGCCAGCAGCTTGTCAGGCCCGGGGGCAGATACGCAGTATTTT
CASSLSGPGADTQYF
>TRBJ1-1|NA|12|NA|TRBV28
TGTGCCAGCGGGGGAGGGATCACTGAAGCTTTCTTT
CASGGGITEAFF
>TRBJ2-2|NA|16|TRBD2|TRBV18
TGTGCCAGCTCACCGTCCGGCGGGAGTAACACCGGGGAGCTGTTTTTT
CASSPSGGSNTGELFF
>TRBJ2-7|NA|15|TRBD2|TRBV5-8
TGTGCCAGCAGCGCTCGGACTAGCGGCCTCTACGAGCAGTACTTC
CASSARTSGLYEQYF
>TRBJ2-5|NA|15|TRBD1|TRBV7-3
TGTGCCAGCAGCATACAGGGGACAAAACCGGAGACCCAGTACTTC
CASSIQGTKPETQYF
>TRBJ1-1|few|15|NA|TRBV29-1
TGCAGCGTTGAAGAGCAGGTGGGGCGGTTGGGTGAAGCTTTCTTT
CSVEEQVGRLGEAFF
>TRBJ2-4|NA|15|NA|TRBV27
TGTGCCAGCAGTTTCTTACAGGGTGGCAAAAACATTCAGTACTTC
CASSFLQGGKNIQYF
>TRBJ2-7|NA|12|NA|TRBV6-6
TGTGCCAGCCTAGACCGGGACTACGAGCAGTACTTC
CASLDRDYEQYF
>TRBJ2-2|NA|15|NA|TRBV7-9
TGTGCCAGCAGCTTAGTGGGCTCCTTCACCGGGGAGCTGTTTTTT
CASSLVGSFTGELFF
>TRBJ1-1|NA|14|NA|TRBV29-1
TGCAGCGTTGCCCGCGACCATGCGGTGACTGAAGCTTTCTTT
CSVARDHAVTEAFF
>TRBJ1-4|NA|14|NA|TRBV18
TGTGCCAGCTCACCTAGTCAGGGAAATGAAAAACTGTTTTTT
CASSPSQGNEKLFF
>TRBJ2-4|NA|15|TRBD1|TRBV9
TGTGCCAGCAGCGCACTACAGGGGAGCAAAAACATTCAGTACTTC
CASSALQGSKNIQYF
>TRBJ2-1|NA|15|TRBD1|TRBV5-5
TGTGCCAGCAACCTTATTGGGACAGTATACAATGAGCAGTTCTTC
CASNLIGTVYNEQFF
>TRBJ2-7|NA|16|TRBD1|TRBV7-9
TGTGCCAGCAGCCGCGACCGGGACAGGGGGTTAAACGAGCAGTACTTC
CASSRDRDRGLNEQYF
>TRBJ2-1|few|15|NA|TRBV2
TGTGCCAGCAGTGACCCTCTAGCGTCTTACAATGAGCAGTTCTTC
CASSDPLASYNEQFF
>TRBJ2-2|NA|14|NA|TRBV6-1
TGTGCCAGCAGTGAAAATCCCGGCACCGGGGAGCTGTTTTTT
CASSENPGTGELFF
>TRBJ2-1|NA|17|TRBD2|TRBV11-2
TGTGCCAGCAGCTTAAATGGGGAGCGGGAGCTTGGGAATGAGCAGTTCTTC
CASSLNGERELGNEQFF
>TRBJ1-5|NA|13|TRBD1|TRBV5-4
TGTGCCAGCAGCTCCGACAGGGATCAGCCCCAGCATTTT
CASSSDRDQPQHF
>TRBJ2-2|NA|15|NA|TRBV6-5
TGTGCCAGCAGTTCGGGACACAGGAACACCGGGGAGCTGTTTTTT
CASSSGHRNTGELFF
>TRBJ1-4|NA|15|NA|TRBV5-6
TGTGCCAGCAGCCGAACCGAGGGTTCCGTTGAAAAACTGTTTTTT
CASSRTEGSVEKLFF
>TRBJ2-1|NA|18|TRBD2|TRBV4-1
TGCGCCAGCAGCCAAGATGGACTAGCGGGAGGACCTTACAATGAGCAGTTCTTC
CASSQDGLAGGPYNEQFF